The TCR beta chain under discussion was sequenced for a study of blood T cell repertoires in COVID-19. Only in-frame clones appear in the TCRdb table, and some are missing; sequencing was by immunoSEQ multiplex PCR. This table holds about 190,000 clones, more than 60% found once. Trimming removed 2 bases at V and 10 bases at J, with 8 bases between. The CDR3 loop spans 10 amino acids. From germline, CDR1 is DFQATT and CDR2 SNEGSKA (reference sequence). This receptor was identified in a woman between 45 and 65 years old with acute or convalescent COVID-19. Source material: peripheral blood. The chain couples TRBV20-1 to TRBJ1-1; D is perhaps TRBD1 (6 bases). The CDR3 sequence: CSARKQGAFF. The CDR3 DNA follows: TGCAGTGCTAGAAAACAGGGAGCTTTCTTT.